This T cell receptor beta chain was recorded in a study of vaccination effects on CD4 cells after COVID-19. Profiled with immunoSEQ multiplex PCR; TCRdb holds only in-frame clones, not every one. The sample lists roughly 59,000 clones; about 73% were seen once. Sequencing was preceded by expansion of antigen-specific CD4+ T cells with viral peptide pools in the ViraFEST assay. CD4+ T cell isolation took place after 10 days of culture. Of the BNT162b2 and mRNA-1273 vaccines, participants received two doses of one or the other. Broader study findings: Late post-vaccination, clones induced by infection and those induced by vaccine underwent marked clonal contraction. Small numbers of convalescent patients limited the study. It also lacked early post-infection timepoints.

This clone was detected once. What it binds is unknown. Trimming removed 4 bases from V and 5 bases from J; junction bases left unmatched: 4. CDR1 and CDR2 from the germline V gene are SGHRS and YFSETQ. The length of the CDR3 is 15 residues. The rearrangement links TRBV5-1 to TRBJ2-1, with 12 bases lining up with TRBD2. This clonotype was sampled from a human donor who received a COVID-19 vaccine. Here the sequenced sample was CD4+ T cells from PBMCs cultured with HCoV-OC43 spike peptides, taken after COVID-19 vaccination. Subset: HCoV-OC43 spike overlapping peptide pool stimulation. CDR3 bases: TGCGCCAGCAGCCTCCTAGCGGGGGGGGACAATGAGCAGTTCTTC. It is translated as CASSLLAGGDNEQFF.